This TCR beta chain was documented in a study of beta chain features in type 1 diabetes. Study-wide results and limits: PCR might favor shorter templates, equally in patients and controls.

As every portion of the isolated RNA was reverse transcribed, the sequencing read expressed TCRB transcripts. Only in-frame clones appear in the TCRdb table, and some are missing; sequencing was by immunoSEQ multiplex PCR. The data hold roughly 170,000 clones, with 13% observed a single time. Many counts were recorded for this clone. What it binds is unknown. Trimming left V 3 bases short and J 1 base short, with 9 bases between. Looked up from germline, CDR1 is SGHTA and CDR2 is FQGNSA. This CDR3 comprises 14 residues. CD4+ naive, central memory, regulatory and stem cell-like memory subsets were isolated by sorting on CD45RO/CCR7/CD25/CD127/CD95/CD27.

The clonotype originates from a woman younger than 30 in good health. The sequenced material came from central memory CD4+ T cells from blood. The chain employs TRBV7-2 and TRBJ1-2; no clear D gene. In nucleotides, the CDR3 is TGTGCCAGCAGCTTGACTCTCAGTAACTATGGCTACACCTTC. Residues: CASSLTLSNYGYTF.